The 32 T cell receptor beta chains below all came from one sample that was sequenced in a study of cytomegalovirus exposure and HLA in healthy donors. 60 Vbeta and 13 Jbeta primers were used in PCR. Data came from immunoSEQ multiplex PCR; TCRdb stores just in-frame clones and leaves some out. This table holds about 180,000 clones, approximately 85% found once. Material for sequencing was PBMCs. The receptors here all came from a girl aged 10 to 17 in good health and CMV-seropositive.

This clone was recorded a few times. The chain recombines TRBV7-9 with TRBJ2-3; TRBD2 agrees at 7 bases. Trimming took 8 bases from V and 2 from J; bases not matched to a gene: 7. The CDR3 consists of 14 residues. Looked up from germline, CDR1 is SEHNR and CDR2 is FQNEAQ (reference sequence). The CDR3 spells CASGTGTNTDTQYF. The CDR3 nucleotides are TGTGCCAGCGGGACCGGGACTAACACAGATACGCAGTATTTT.

This clone was observed a few times. V gene TRBV29-1 combines with J gene TRBJ1-1, with D unresolved. Per germline, CDR1 SQVTM and CDR2 ANQGSEA. This CDR3 spans 9 amino acids. Deletions cut 6 bases from V and 4 bases from J, with 3 bases between. The CDR3 sequence is CSVGTEAFF. DNA of the CDR3: TGCAGCGTCGGCACTGAAGCTTTCTTT.

This chain joins TRBV7-9 and TRBJ1-2; tentatively, D is TRBD1 (6 bases). Germline loops: CDR1 SEHNR, CDR2 FQNEAQ (reference sequence). V lost 3 bases to trimming and J lost 4 bases, with 18 bases between them. This CDR3 is built from 16 residues. The CDR3 coding sequence is TGTGCCAGCAGCTTTCACGGACAGCTAGTGGGCTATGGCTACACCTTC. Its protein product is CASSFHGQLVGYGYTF.

The V call is TRBV14, the J call TRBJ1-1; 8 bases fit TRBD1. The J segment lost 4 bases and the V segment lost 1 base, leaving 8 bases of the junction unmatched. This CDR3 region has 16 residues. CDR1 SGHDN and CDR2 FVKESK come from the germline V gene. The CDR3 DNA reads as TGTGCCAGCAGCCAAGCCGACAGGGGAATTCGCACTGAAGCTTTCTTT. Its translation is CASSQADRGIRTEAFF.

This clone was counted a few times. The chain joins TRBV7-9 to TRBJ2-5; 9 bases line up with TRBD2. Per the germline V gene, CDR1 is SEHNR and CDR2 is FQNEAQ (reference sequence). J gave up 4 bases and V 3 bases, and 6 bases lay outside the gene matches. The CDR3 contains 15 residues. Written as DNA, the CDR3 is TGTGCCAGCAGCTTTCAAAGACTAGCGGTAGAGACCCAGTACTTC. This sequence encodes CASSFQRLAVETQYF. Looking up the rest from reference TRBV7-9 and TRBJ2-5 gives the full variable domain: DTGVSQNPRHKITKRGQNVTFRCDPISEHNRLYWYRQTLGQGPEFLTYFQNEAQLEKSRLLSDRFSAERPKGSFSTLEIQRTEQGDSAMYLCASSFQRLAVETQYFGPGTRLLVL.

The chain couples TRBV9 to TRBJ2-3; TRBD2 matches 9 bases. CDR1 SGDLS and CDR2 YYNGEE come from the germline V gene. V lost 0 bases and J lost 0; bases outside the gene matches: 5. The length of the CDR3 is 17 residues. The CDR3 loop reads CASSVGAGGSSTDTQYF. CDR3 in DNA: TGTGCCAGCAGCGTAGGAGCGGGGGGTTCTAGCACAGATACGCAGTATTTT.

The chain combines TRBV21-1 with TRBJ1-2; TRBD1 is taken as the D call from the table, unchecked against the DNA. TRBV21-1 is annotated as a pseudogene. The CDR3 has 16 amino acids. Here the CDR3 reads CASSKAWRTGRYGYTF. The CDR3 nucleotides read TGTGCCAGCAGCAAAGCCTGGCGGACAGGTAGGTATGGCTACACCTTC.

The sample holds one count of this clone. The chain recombines TRBV7-9 with TRBJ1-1; maybe TRBD1 (5 bases). Between the trimmed V and J ends, which lost 1 base and 5 bases, there was a span of 17 bases. Germline V gives CDR1 SEHNR, CDR2 FQNEAQ (reference sequence). There are 16 residues in the CDR3. The CDR3 reads CASSLEGRLGGTEAFF. For the CDR3, the DNA is TGTGCCAGCAGCTTAGAGGGACGATTGGGAGGGACTGAAGCTTTCTTT.

The V call is TRBV2, the J call TRBJ2-5, with a weak D call TRBD1 (6 bases). This CDR3 contains 14 residues. The V end lost 9 bases, the J end lost 2 bases, and 16 bases lay between the germline ends. Germline loops: CDR1 SNHLY, CDR2 FYNNEI. The CDR3: CARSRDGQQETQYF. In nucleotides, the CDR3 is TGTGCCAGATCCCGGGATGGACAGCAAGAGACCCAGTACTTC.

This sequence joins TRBV7-9 and TRBJ2-1; 10 bases align to TRBD1. In germline, CDR1 is SEHNR, CDR2 FQNEAQ (reference sequence). CDR3 length: 16 residues. V dropped 5 bases and J dropped 9; count of bases not matched to a gene: 13. The CDR3 bases are TGTGCCAGCAGCCCCCGAGGACAGGGGGGAATAGGTGAGCAGTTCTTC. Protein: CASSPRGQGGIGEQFF.

This chain joins TRBV5-4 and TRBJ2-3, with TRBD2 identical over 8 bases. The trim removed 3 bases at V and 8 bases at J, leaving 14 bases unmatched. The CDR3 spans 16 residues. Germline CDR1 SGHNT, CDR2 YYREEE (reference sequence). CDR3 loop: CASSSRGAGVGGTQYF. The CDR3 bases are TGTGCCAGCAGCTCTAGGGGAGCGGGGGTCGGAGGTACGCAGTATTTT.

The chain is built from TRBV30 and TRBJ2-3; D not certain. CDR3 length equals 14 residues. V dropped 0 bases and J dropped 4 bases, with 11 bases sitting between them. Germline lookup yields CDR1 GTSNPN and CDR2 SVGIG (reference sequence). The CDR3: CAWSVQGAPDTQYF. The DNA for the CDR3 is TGTGCCTGGAGTGTACAAGGAGCGCCAGATACGCAGTATTTT. Full variable domain (remainder filled in from reference TRBV30 and TRBJ2-3): SQTIHQWPATLVQPVGSPLSLECTVEGTSNPNLYWYRQAAGRGLQLLFYSVGIGQISSEVPQNLSASRPQDRQFILSSKKLLLSDSGFYLCAWSVQGAPDTQYFGPGTRLTVL.

The CDR3 spells CASSWEIVMPGNTIYF. In DNA, the CDR3 is TGTGCCAGCAGCTGGGAGATAGTTATGCCTGGAAACACCATATATTTT. The rearrangement links TRBV5-5 to TRBJ1-3, with unresolved D. Trimming removed 3 bases at V and 2 bases at J, with 15 bases between. Looked up from germline, CDR1 is SGHKS and CDR2 is YYEKEE (reference sequence). This CDR3 has 16 amino acids.

The chain couples TRBV11-2 to TRBJ1-6; TRBD1 matches 7 bases. Germline CDR1 reads SGHAT; CDR2 reads FQNNGV. The CDR3 spans 16 residues. V gave up 7 bases and J gave up 4 bases; unmatched junction bases: 10. The CDR3 region has the DNA TGTGCCAGCACCAAATCGGCGGACAGGTATAATTCACCCCTCCACTTT. It encodes CASTKSADRYNSPLHF.

As to this clone: The junction departs from germline at one end; a sequencing error may be responsible. The chain links TRBV12-5 to TRBJ1-5; D possibly corresponds to TRBD1 (5 bases). Germline V gene sequence: CDR1 LGHNT, CDR2 FRNRAP. The CDR3 is 15 residues long. CDR3: CASGLGGKDNLPQHF. The CDR3, as DNA: TGTGCTAGTGGTTTGGGGGGAAAGGACAATCTGCCCCAGCATTTT.

V usage is TRBV11-2 and J usage is TRBJ2-4; D is undetermined. CDR3 length equals 16 residues. The germline V and J ends were trimmed by 5 bases and 0 bases, with 14 bases remaining between them. Per germline, CDR1 SGHAT and CDR2 FQNNGV. For the CDR3, the DNA is TGTGCCAGCAGCCCCACGCTACTCATAGCCAAAAACATTCAGTACTTC. Its protein is CASSPTLLIAKNIQYF.

This clone appeared once. The chain employs TRBV5-6 and TRBJ1-2; 8 bases map to TRBD1. This CDR3 region has 14 residues. J lost 4 bases, V lost 4 bases, and 6 bases had no gene match. From germline, CDR1 is SGHDT and CDR2 YYEEEE. This CDR3 reads CASSPRTGFYGYTF. Written as DNA, the CDR3 is TGTGCCAGCAGCCCCAGGACAGGGTTCTATGGCTACACCTTC.

The rearrangement uses TRBV19 and TRBJ2-7; weak D call: TRBD2 (5 bases). CDR3 size: 15 residues. Deletions cut 3 bases from V and 0 bases from J, with 12 bases between. Germline V gene data show CDR1 as LNHDA and CDR2 as SQIVND (reference sequence). DNA for the CDR3: TGTGCCAGTAGTATGCCAGGCGGGCCCTCCTACGAGCAGTACTTC. Amino acid sequence: CASSMPGGPSYEQYF.

The genes are TRBV6-6 and TRBJ2-7, with D perhaps TRBD2 (5 bases). Per the germline V gene, CDR1 is MNHNY and CDR2 is SVGAGI (reference sequence). The CDR3 runs to 15 residues. V lost 0 bases to trimming and J lost 2 bases, with 11 bases between them. CDR3 nucleotides: TGTGCCAGCAGTTACTCGCTAGCAGGAACCTACGAGCAGTACTTC. Residues: CASSYSLAGTYEQYF.

CDR3 protein: CASSFGTGGFGDTQYF. The CDR3 DNA reads as TGTGCCAGCAGCTTCGGGACAGGGGGTTTCGGAGATACGCAGTATTTT. This rearrangement joins TRBV11-3 to TRBJ2-3; 11 bases map to TRBD1. The CDR3 is made up of 16 amino acids. V lost 3 bases to trimming and J lost 5 bases; unmatched junction nucleotides: 7. The germline V gene encodes CDR1 SGHNT and CDR2 YENEEA.

The chain couples TRBV20-1 to TRBJ1-1; maybe TRBD1 (6 bases). Germline values: CDR1 DFQATT, CDR2 SNEGSKA (reference sequence). Trimming removed 3 bases from V and 7 bases from J, with 9 bases in between. This CDR3 region has 11 residues. CDR3 nucleotides: TGCAGTGCTAGGGGGGCCGGTGAAGCTTTCTTT. Encoded protein: CSARGAGEAFF.

This clone was counted a single time. The J gene is TRBJ1-2, the V gene TRBV19; D gene uncertain. Per germline, CDR1 LNHDA and CDR2 SQIVND (reference sequence). Trimming left V 6 bases short and J 0 bases short, with 20 bases between. The CDR3 is made up of 17 amino acids. The DNA for the CDR3 is TGTGCCAGTAGCACCCAATCGCCCGAGCCTACTAACTATGGCTACACCTTC. It encodes CASSTQSPEPTNYGYTF.

The CDR3 bases are TGTGCCAGCAGTGACCAGGAAGCTCATACCCAGTACTTC. This gives the protein CASSDQEAHTQYF. The V and J genes are TRBV2 and TRBJ2-5; D remains ambiguous. The CDR3 sequence is 13 residues long. V dropped 3 bases and J dropped 8 bases, with 13 bases sitting between them. Germline lookup yields CDR1 SNHLY and CDR2 FYNNEI.

The chain is built from TRBV18 and TRBJ1-4, with D unresolved. V lost 3 bases, J lost 7 bases, and 12 bases lay in between. This CDR3 contains 14 residues. CDR1 KGHSH and CDR2 LQKENI come from the germline V gene. CDR3 bases: TGTGCCAGCTCACCCGGGGAGTTAGGTGAAAAACTGTTTTTT. It translates to CASSPGELGEKLFF.

The chain employs TRBV5-1 and TRBJ1-6; 10 nucleotides align to TRBD1. J was trimmed by 8 bases and V by 3 bases; bases with no gene match: 14. Germline V gene data show CDR1 as SGHRS and CDR2 as YFSETQ. This CDR3 has 18 amino acids. The CDR3 region has the DNA TGCGCCAGCAGCTCCTCTAAACCGGGACAGGGGTTGCATTCACCCCTCCACTTT. Translating it yields CASSSSKPGQGLHSPLHF.

This clone was detected once. The V call is TRBV6-5, the J call TRBJ1-1; D not certain. The CDR3 spans 13 residues. Germline CDR1 and CDR2: MNHEY and SVGAGI. With 7 bases removed from V and 0 bases from J, the gap between germline ends came to 9 bases. The CDR3 here is CASTQQMNTEAFF. The CDR3 DNA reads as TGTGCCAGCACCCAACAGATGAACACTGAAGCTTTCTTT.

The rearrangement joins TRBV6-6 to TRBJ1-1; possibly TRBD1 for D (6 bases). V was cut by 3 bases and J by 5 bases, with 13 bases left in between. CDR3 length: 14 amino acids. In germline, CDR1 is MNHNY, CDR2 SVGAGI (reference sequence). In DNA form, the CDR3 reads TGTGCCAGCAGTTATAAGGGGGATCATACTGAAGCTTTCTTT. Translation: CASSYKGDHTEAFF.

The gene calls are TRBV5-1 and TRBJ2-5; tentative D call: TRBD2 (7 bases). The CDR3 runs 14 residues. V was pared by 4 bases and J by 5 bases, with 15 bases between. Germline V lookup: CDR1 SGHRS, CDR2 YFSETQ. The DNA of the CDR3 is TGCGCCAGCAGCCCGGGGGGCGTCGGCGAGACCCAGTACTTC. This codes for CASSPGGVGETQYF.

This clone appeared a single time. The J gene is TRBJ1-5, the V gene TRBV7-8; D might be TRBD1 (5 bases). The CDR3 covers 17 residues. V lost 2 bases and J lost 4, with 18 bases in between. Per germline, CDR1 SGHVS and CDR2 FQNEAQ. CDR3 in amino acids: CASSLNGAVFKNQPQHF. The CDR3 bases are TGTGCCAGCAGCTTAAATGGGGCAGTTTTTAAGAATCAGCCCCAGCATTTT.

The V call is TRBV27, the J call TRBJ2-2; D gene ambiguous. V was shortened by 5 bases and J by 4 bases, with 11 bases between the two germline ends. This CDR3 has 14 residues. Germline V gene data show CDR1 as MNHEY and CDR2 as SMNVEV (reference sequence). The CDR3 spells CASSLARSTGELFF. The CDR3 nucleotides are TGTGCCAGCAGTCTGGCGCGGTCCACCGGGGAGCTGTTTTTT.

The rearrangement joins TRBV11-2 to TRBJ2-7; the match to TRBD1 covers 9 bases. The junction had 12 bases not matched to a gene; V was cut back by 10 bases and J by 2 bases. The CDR3 spans 15 residues. Germline V gives CDR1 SGHAT, CDR2 FQNNGV. As DNA, the CDR3 is TGTGCCACCCTGGATTCCGGGACAGGGACCTACGAGCAGTACTTC. Its protein product is CATLDSGTGTYEQYF.

The chain couples TRBV7-3 to TRBJ1-1; D is uncertain. This CDR3 region has 13 residues. Looked up from germline, CDR1 is SGHTA and CDR2 is FQGTGA. The ends were cut back, 3 bases at V and 1 base at J, with 6 bases in the middle. Here the CDR3 reads CASSFQENTEAFF. The CDR3 DNA sequence: TGTGCCAGCAGCTTTCAGGAGAACACTGAAGCTTTCTTT.